This T cell receptor beta chain came from a study of T cells in Graves' hyperthyroidism and ophthalmopathy. This CDR3 comprises 12 residues. V shed 6 bases, J shed 10 bases, and the junction held 5 bases outside the gene matches. Looked up from germline, CDR1 is MNHEY and CDR2 is SMNVEV (reference sequence). Clinical symptoms, serum thyroxine, TRAb, thyroid ultrasound and orbital computed tomography established diagnosis. TCR beta CDR3 sequences were amplified from RNA transcripts. The HTBI set primed first-round TCR CDR3 RT-PCR. Each CDR3 protein gets one entry after TCRdb re-called the multiplex PCR reads with MiXCR. The data hold about 380,000 distinct CDR3 sequences, with about 18% observed a single time. This clonotype came up a few times.

This chain uses TRBV27 with TRBJ1-2; 10 nucleotides match TRBD1. This receptor was identified in a man younger than 35 with Graves' ophthalmopathy. Sample: blood. The CDR3 spells CASRTGGAPYTF. As DNA, the CDR3 is TGTGCCAGCAGGACAGGGGGCGCCCCCTACACCTTC.